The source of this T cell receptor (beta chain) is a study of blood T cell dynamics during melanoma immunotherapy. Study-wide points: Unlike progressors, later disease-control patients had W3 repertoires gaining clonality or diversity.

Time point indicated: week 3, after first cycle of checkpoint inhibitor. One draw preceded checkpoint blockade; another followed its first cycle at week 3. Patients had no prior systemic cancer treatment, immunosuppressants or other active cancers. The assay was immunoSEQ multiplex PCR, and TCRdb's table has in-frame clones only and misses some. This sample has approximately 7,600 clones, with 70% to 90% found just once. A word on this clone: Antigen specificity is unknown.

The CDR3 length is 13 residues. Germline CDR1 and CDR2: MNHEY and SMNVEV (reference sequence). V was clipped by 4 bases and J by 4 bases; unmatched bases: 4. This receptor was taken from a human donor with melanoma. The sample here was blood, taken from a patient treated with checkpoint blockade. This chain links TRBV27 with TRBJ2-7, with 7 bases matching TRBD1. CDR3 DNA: TGTGCCAGCAGTTCGACAGGGTCGTACGAGCAGTACTTC. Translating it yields CASSSTGSYEQYF.